This T cell receptor (beta chain) was recovered during a study of cytomegalovirus exposure and HLA in healthy donors. PCR primers comprised 60 Vbeta and 13 Jbeta primers. Profiling relied on immunoSEQ multiplex PCR, and the TCRdb table lists in-frame clones only, not all of them. Here the sample table reports roughly 42,000 clones. V lost 4 bases, J lost 2 bases, and 10 bases stayed unmatched. Germline CDR1 and CDR2: LGHNA and YNFKEQ. This CDR3 is 16 amino acids long. This clonotype originated in a man under 40 in good health and CMV-seronegative. V gene TRBV4-2 combines with J gene TRBJ2-7, with 8 bases matching TRBD1. Specimen: PBMCs. The CDR3 DNA reads TGTGCCAGCAGCCTTTCGGACAGGGACGCCACCTACGAGCAGTACTTC. Residues: CASSLSDRDATYEQYF.